This T cell receptor beta chain appears in the sequencing data of a study of T-cell memory formation after mild COVID-19. Looking at the study overall: The TCR clusters were mostly specific to one donor.

The V and J ends lost 5 bases and 1 base respectively, with 11 bases between them. The CDR3 loop spans 14 amino acids. CDR1 is MNHEY, CDR2 SVGEGT, per germline. This clonotype was picked up a small number of times. TCRdb analysed the 5' RACE reads with MiXCR anew, one entry per CDR3 protein. Of about 290,000 distinct CDR3 sequences in the sample, roughly 15% were seen once. The V gene is TRBV6-2 or TRBV6-3, the J gene TRBJ2-5; D gene ambiguous. The origin of this receptor is a young man who had mild COVID-19 (a few samples of this study predate the infection). Cell type and time point are not known. Sample: PBMCs or a T cell subset sorted from them (not recorded which). In DNA, the CDR3 is TGTGCCAGCAGTAGGGTCCCTCCCCAAGAGACCCAGTACTTC. This encodes CASSRVPPQETQYF.